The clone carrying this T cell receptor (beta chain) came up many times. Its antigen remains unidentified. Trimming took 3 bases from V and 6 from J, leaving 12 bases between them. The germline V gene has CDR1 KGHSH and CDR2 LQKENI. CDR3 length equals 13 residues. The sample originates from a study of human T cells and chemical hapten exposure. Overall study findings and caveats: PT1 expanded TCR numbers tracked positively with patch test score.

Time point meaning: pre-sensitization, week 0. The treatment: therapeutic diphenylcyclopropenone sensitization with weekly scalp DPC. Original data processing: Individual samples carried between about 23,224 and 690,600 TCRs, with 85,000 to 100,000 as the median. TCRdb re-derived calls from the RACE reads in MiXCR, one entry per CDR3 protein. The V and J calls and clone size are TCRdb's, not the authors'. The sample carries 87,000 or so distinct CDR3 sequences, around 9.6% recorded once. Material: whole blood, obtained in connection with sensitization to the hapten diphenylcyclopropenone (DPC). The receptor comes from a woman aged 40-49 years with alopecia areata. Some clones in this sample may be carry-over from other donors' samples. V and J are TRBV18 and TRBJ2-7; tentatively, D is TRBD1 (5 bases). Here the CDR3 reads CASSPAGFGEQYF. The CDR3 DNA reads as TGTGCCAGCTCACCCGCAGGGTTTGGCGAGCAGTACTTC.